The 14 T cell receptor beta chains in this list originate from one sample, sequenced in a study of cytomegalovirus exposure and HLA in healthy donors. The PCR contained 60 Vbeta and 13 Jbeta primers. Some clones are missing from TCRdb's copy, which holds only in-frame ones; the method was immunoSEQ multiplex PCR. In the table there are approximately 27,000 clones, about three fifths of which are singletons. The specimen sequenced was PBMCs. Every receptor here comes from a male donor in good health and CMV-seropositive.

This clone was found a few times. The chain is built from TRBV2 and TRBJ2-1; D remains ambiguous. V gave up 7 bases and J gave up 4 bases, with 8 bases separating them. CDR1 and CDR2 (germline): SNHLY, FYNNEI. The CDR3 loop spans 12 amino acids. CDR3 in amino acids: CASTPGYNEQFF. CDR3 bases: TGTGCCAGCACGCCCGGTTACAATGAGCAGTTCTTC.

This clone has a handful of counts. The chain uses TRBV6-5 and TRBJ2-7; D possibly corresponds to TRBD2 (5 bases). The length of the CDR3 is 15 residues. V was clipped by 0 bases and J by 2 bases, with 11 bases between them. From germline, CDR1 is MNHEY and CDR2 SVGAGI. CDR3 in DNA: TGTGCCAGCAGTTACTCGGACTCTGGGGCCTACGAGCAGTACTTC. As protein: CASSYSDSGAYEQYF.

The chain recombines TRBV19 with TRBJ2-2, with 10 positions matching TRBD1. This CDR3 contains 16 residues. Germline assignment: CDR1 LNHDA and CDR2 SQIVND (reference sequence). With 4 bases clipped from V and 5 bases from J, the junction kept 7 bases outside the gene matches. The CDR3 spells CASSKGQGRSTGELFF. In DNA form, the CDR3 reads TGTGCCAGTAGTAAGGGACAGGGGCGAAGTACCGGGGAGCTGTTTTTT.

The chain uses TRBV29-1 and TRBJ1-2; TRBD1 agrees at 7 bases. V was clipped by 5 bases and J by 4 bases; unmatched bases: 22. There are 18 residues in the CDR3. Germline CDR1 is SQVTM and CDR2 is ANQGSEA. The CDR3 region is CSVLVSGRTGGGGYGYTF. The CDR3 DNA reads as TGCAGCGTTTTAGTCTCAGGACGGACAGGAGGGGGCGGCTATGGCTACACCTTC.

CDR3 sequence (DNA): TGCAGCGTTGGTTACAGGTCGGACTATGGCTACACCTTC. Translated, it gives CSVGYRSDYGYTF. The V call is TRBV29-1, the J call TRBJ1-2, with a tentative D call TRBD1 (5 bases). Germline V lookup: CDR1 SQVTM, CDR2 ANQGSEA. CDR3 size: 13 residues. The ends were cut back, 4 bases at V and 3 bases at J, with 12 bases in the middle.

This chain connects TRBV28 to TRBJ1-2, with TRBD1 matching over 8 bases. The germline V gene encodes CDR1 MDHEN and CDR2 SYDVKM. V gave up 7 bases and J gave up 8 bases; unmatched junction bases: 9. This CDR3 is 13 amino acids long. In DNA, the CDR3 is TGTGCCAGCACCATGGGGGCAGGGGGCGGCTACACCTTC. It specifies CASTMGAGGGYTF.

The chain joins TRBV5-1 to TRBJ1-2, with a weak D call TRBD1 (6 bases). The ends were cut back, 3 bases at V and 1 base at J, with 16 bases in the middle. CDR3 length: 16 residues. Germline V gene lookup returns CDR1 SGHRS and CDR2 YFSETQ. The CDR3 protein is CASSWDGQTINYGYTF. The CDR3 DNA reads TGCGCCAGCAGCTGGGACGGACAGACTATTAACTATGGCTACACCTTC. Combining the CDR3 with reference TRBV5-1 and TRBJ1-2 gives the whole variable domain KAGVTQTPRYLIKTRGQQVTLSCSPISGHRSVSWYQQTPGQGLQFLFEYFSETQRNKGNFPGRFSGRQFSNSRSEMNVSTLELGDSALYLCASSWDGQTINYGYTFGSGTRLTVV.

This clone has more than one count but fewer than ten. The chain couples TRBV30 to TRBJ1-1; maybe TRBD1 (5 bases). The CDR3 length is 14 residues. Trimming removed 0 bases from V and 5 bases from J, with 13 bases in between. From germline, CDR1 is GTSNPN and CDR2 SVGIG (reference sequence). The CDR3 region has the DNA TGTGCCTGGAGTGTGGGGCTTTCAAGGACTGAAGCTTTCTTT. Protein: CAWSVGLSRTEAFF.

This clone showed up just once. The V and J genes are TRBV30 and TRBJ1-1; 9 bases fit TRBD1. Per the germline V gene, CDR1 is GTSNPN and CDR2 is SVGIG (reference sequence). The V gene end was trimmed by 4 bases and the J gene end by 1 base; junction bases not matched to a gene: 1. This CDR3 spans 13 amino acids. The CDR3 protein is CAWTDRGNTEAFF. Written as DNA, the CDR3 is TGTGCCTGGACGGACAGGGGGAACACTGAAGCTTTCTTT.

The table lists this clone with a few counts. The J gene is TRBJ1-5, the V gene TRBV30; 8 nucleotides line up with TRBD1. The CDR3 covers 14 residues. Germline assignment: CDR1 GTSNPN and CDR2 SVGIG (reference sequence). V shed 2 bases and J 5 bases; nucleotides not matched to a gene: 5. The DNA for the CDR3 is TGTGCCTGGAGTATAGGACAGGGACATCAGCCCCAGCATTTT. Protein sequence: CAWSIGQGHQPQHF.

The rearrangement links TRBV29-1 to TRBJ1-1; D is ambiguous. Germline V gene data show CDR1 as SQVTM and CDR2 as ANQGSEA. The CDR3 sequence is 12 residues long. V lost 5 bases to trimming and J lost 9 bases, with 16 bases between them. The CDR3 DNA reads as TGCAGCGTTATCAGAGGGAGGGTCCAAGCTTTCTTT. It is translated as CSVIRGRVQAFF.

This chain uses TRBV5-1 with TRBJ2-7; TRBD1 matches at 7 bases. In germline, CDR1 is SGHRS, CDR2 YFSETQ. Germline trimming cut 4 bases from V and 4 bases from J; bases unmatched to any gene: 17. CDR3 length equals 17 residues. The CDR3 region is CASSGIPGTARTYEQYF. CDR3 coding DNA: TGCGCCAGCAGCGGGATCCCCGGGACAGCGCGTACTTACGAGCAGTACTTC. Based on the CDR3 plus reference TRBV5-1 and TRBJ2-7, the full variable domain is KAGVTQTPRYLIKTRGQQVTLSCSPISGHRSVSWYQQTPGQGLQFLFEYFSETQRNKGNFPGRFSGRQFSNSRSEMNVSTLELGDSALYLCASSGIPGTARTYEQYFGPGTRLTVT.

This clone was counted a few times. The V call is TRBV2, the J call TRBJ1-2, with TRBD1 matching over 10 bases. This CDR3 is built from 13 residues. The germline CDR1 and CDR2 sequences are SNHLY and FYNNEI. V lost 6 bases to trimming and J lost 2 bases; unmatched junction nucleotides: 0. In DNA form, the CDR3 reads TGTGCCAGCAGGACAGGGGGCAACTATGGCTACACCTTC. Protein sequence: CASRTGGNYGYTF.

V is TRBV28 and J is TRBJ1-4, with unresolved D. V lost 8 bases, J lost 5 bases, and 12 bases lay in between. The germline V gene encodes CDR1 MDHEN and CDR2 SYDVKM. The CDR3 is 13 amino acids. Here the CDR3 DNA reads TGTGCCAGCCTCCAGGCCGTAAATGAAAAACTGTTTTTT. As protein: CASLQAVNEKLFF.